A single sample gave rise to the 8 T cell receptor beta chains below, sequenced in a study of cytomegalovirus exposure and HLA in healthy donors (dated by TCRdb to about 2017). The library was obtained by the immunoSEQ multiplex PCR assay. The multiplex PCR relied on a mix of 60 forward primers for TCR Vbeta segments and 13 reverse primers for TCR Jbeta segments. TCRdb mirrors the immuneACCESS table, restricted to in-frame sequences. Some clones are absent from its copies; in checked studies, under half trace to an unresolved V gene, and the reason for the others is unknown. This sample comprises 120,000 or so clones, 75% to 85% of them detected only once. The top ten constitute more than 8% of the sample. Source material: PBMCs. The receptors shown here come from a man aged 25 to 40 in good health and CMV-seropositive.

The chain recombines TRBV6-6 with TRBJ2-1, with 9 bases aligning to TRBD2. The CDR3 contains 14 residues. V trimming: 4 bases; J trimming: 15 bases; junction bases outside the gene matches: 13. From germline, CDR1 is MNHNY and CDR2 SVGAGI (reference sequence). In nucleotides, the CDR3 is TGTGCCAGCAGTTCCCCCCTAGCGGGGCCTGGTTGGTTCTTC. It yields the protein CASSSPLAGPGWFF.

This clone was recorded only once. The V call is TRBV29-1, the J call TRBJ1-1, with 9 bases that match TRBD1. Germline V gene lookup returns CDR1 SQVTM and CDR2 ANQGSEA. This CDR3 spans 13 amino acids. With V trimmed by 5 bases and J by 0 bases, 1 base remained unmatched. CDR3 in amino acids: CSVRDRVNTEAFF. CDR3 nucleotides: TGCAGCGTTCGGGACAGGGTGAACACTGAAGCTTTCTTT.

The V gene is TRBV11-2, the J gene TRBJ2-5; TRBD2 matches at 7 bases. The J call may be wrong; the DNA end is better matched by TRBJ2-7. Germline V gene data show CDR1 as SGHAT and CDR2 as FQNNGV. CDR3 length: 14 amino acids. DNA for the CDR3: TGTGCCAGCAGCAAAGCAGGACTAGATGACGAGCAGTACTTC. It codes for CASSKAGLDDEQYF.

This chain uses TRBV4-1 with TRBJ2-3; TRBD2 aligns across 13 bases. Germline CDR1 MGHRA, CDR2 YSYEKL. Unmatched junction bases numbered 8, after V lost 3 bases and J lost 5 bases. This CDR3 contains 17 residues. This CDR3 is CASSHELAGGPIDTQYF. DNA of the CDR3: TGCGCCAGCAGCCACGAACTAGCGGGGGGGCCTATAGATACGCAGTATTTT.

J is TRBJ1-1 and V is TRBV12-5; unclear D gene. The V gene lost 3 bases and the J gene lost 6 bases, with 5 bases spanning the gap. The CDR3 contains 11 residues. The germline V gene has CDR1 LGHNT and CDR2 FRNRAP. CDR3 in amino acids: CASGFSAEAFF. CDR3 bases: TGTGCTAGTGGTTTCAGTGCTGAAGCTTTCTTT.

This clone came up a few times. This sequence joins TRBV4-2 and TRBJ1-4; unclear D gene. The CDR3 length is 14 residues. The V gene's germline CDR1 is LGHNA and CDR2 YNFKEQ. V lost 10 bases and J lost 8, with 20 bases in between. DNA of the CDR3: TGTGCCACCAGTCCGGGGAACGTGGGGGAAAAACTGTTTTTT. It specifies CATSPGNVGEKLFF.

This chain links TRBV9 with TRBJ2-5; 7 bases agree with TRBD1. V dropped 4 bases and J dropped 4; count of bases not matched to a gene: 10. Per the germline V gene, CDR1 is SGDLS and CDR2 is YYNGEE. This CDR3 has 15 amino acids. This chain's CDR3 is CASSPRDSQGETQYF. In DNA, the CDR3 is TGTGCCAGCAGCCCACGGGACAGTCAAGGAGAGACCCAGTACTTC.

The chain carries TRBV14 and TRBJ1-4; 11 bases align to TRBD1. The CDR3 covers 16 residues. V dropped 3 bases and J dropped 10; count of bases not matched to a gene: 10. Germline values: CDR1 SGHDN, CDR2 FVKESK. Here the CDR3 DNA reads TGTGCCAGCAGCCACACGAGGGACAGGGGGTCGGGAAAACTGTTTTTT. Translating gives CASSHTRDRGSGKLFF.